One sample yielded the 2 T cell receptor beta chains listed below, sequenced in a study of tumor-infiltrating lymphocytes in oesophageal squamous cell carcinoma. From the PCR reads, TCRdb called clonotypes with MiXCR, one entry per CDR3 protein. Among some 25,000 distinct CDR3 sequences listed, 30% to 40% were seen once. Input material: esophageal tumor tissue. The source of these receptors is a male donor with esophageal squamous cell carcinoma.

The count of this clonotype is one. The J gene is TRBJ2-7, the V gene TRBV27; possibly TRBD1 for D (6 bases). Trimming left V 6 bases short and J 1 base short, with 10 bases between. Germline V gene lookup returns CDR1 MNHEY and CDR2 SMNVEV (reference sequence). This CDR3 spans 13 amino acids. The CDR3: CASRYRESYEQYF. The CDR3 DNA follows: TGTGCCAGCAGATACAGGGAGTCCTACGAGCAGTACTTC.

This clonotype was picked up many times. The V call is TRBV10-3, the J call TRBJ2-5; TRBD1 might be the D (7 bases). Trimming pared 2 bases from V and 7 bases from J, leaving 17 bases between. The CDR3 consists of 15 residues. Germline assignment: CDR1 ENHRY and CDR2 SYGVKD. The CDR3 reads CAISEGGTDMLTQYF. CDR3 DNA: TGTGCCATCAGTGAGGGGGGGACAGACATGCTGACCCAGTACTTC.